A few counts support the clone carrying this T cell receptor (beta chain). The antigen is unknown. The sample belongs to a study of response to subunit inactivated influenza vaccine. The germline CDR1 and CDR2 sequences are SGHTA and FQGNSA. The CDR3 sequence is 15 residues long. Trimming took 4 bases from V and 2 from J; bases not matched to a gene: 7. TCRdb ran MiXCR on the RT-PCR reads and lists one entry per CDR3 protein. The sample has hundreds of thousands of distinct CDR3 sequences, approximately 14% seen once; the top ten hold roughly 6.4%. Study-level points and caveats: T cells newly recruited by each seasonal influenza vaccination are few, the authors suggested.

The rearrangement joins TRBV7-2 to TRBJ2-7, with 8 bases identical to TRBD2. This TCR came from a man over 45 who received an inactivated influenza vaccine. The sample here was PBMCs from blood, taken 14 to 15 days before vaccination. The CDR3 protein is CASSSFGGAPYEQYF. CDR3 DNA: TGTGCCAGCAGCTCCTTCGGGGGGGCCCCCTACGAGCAGTACTTC.